A selection of T cell receptor beta chains follows, all from one sample in a study of T cell changes during pregnancy in multiple sclerosis. The assay was immunoSEQ multiplex PCR, and TCRdb's table has in-frame clones only and misses some. This table has more than 3,000 clones, over 75% appearing once. Sequenced material: CD8+ T cells from peripheral blood mononuclear cells, taken in the first trimester of pregnancy. These TCRs come from a female donor in good health, enrolled as a control in a pregnancy study. CDR3s include the opening cysteine and the closing phenylalanine or tryptophan. A D gene is named only where the DNA matches it firmly. Clone size appears in some rows only: once, few, many, or a class for an expanded clone.

TRBJ2-7,few,TRBV30,TRBD1,CAWKQDRDSSYEQYF,TGTGCCTGGAAACAGGACAGGGACAGCTCCTACGAGCAGTACTTC
TRBJ2-1,NA,TRBV19,NA,CASSMLQGNEQFF,TGTGCCAGTAGTATGCTACAGGGCAATGAGCAGTTCTTC
TRBJ1-6,NA,TRBV5-6,NA,CASSLAQGASYNSPLHF,TGTGCCAGCAGCTTGGCCCAGGGTGCTTCCTATAATTCACCCCTCCACTTT
TRBJ1-1,NA,TRBV19,NA,CASSIGGGGDTEAFF,TGTGCCAGTAGTATTGGGGGGGGTGGTGACACTGAAGCTTTCTTT
TRBJ1-1,NA,TRBV14,TRBD1,CASSQTQRDSGFF,TGTGCCAGCAGCCAAACTCAACGGGACAGCGGTTTCTTT
TRBJ2-3,NA,TRBV6-4,TRBD2,CASSDSSSGGADTQYF,TGTGCCAGCAGTGACTCCTCGAGCGGGGGGGCGGATACGCAGTATTTT
TRBJ1-4,NA,TRBV19,NA,CASSIASGINEKLFF,TGTGCCAGTAGTATAGCTTCCGGGATTAATGAAAAACTGTTTTTT
TRBJ1-1,NA,TRBV12-5,TRBD1,CASGTGAGTEAFF,TGTGCTAGTGGTACAGGGGCGGGCACTGAAGCTTTCTTT
TRBJ2-5,NA,TRBV9,TRBD2,CASSASGGGETQYF,TGTGCCAGCAGCGCTAGCGGGGGTGGAGAGACCCAGTACTTC
TRBJ2-3,NA,TRBV6-5,NA,CASSYSSGDTQYF,TGTGCCAGCAGTTACTCTAGCGGAGATACGCAGTATTTT
TRBJ2-1,once,TRBV6-5,NA,CASSYSTGADEQFF,TGTGCCAGCAGTTACTCGACGGGAGCCGATGAGCAGTTCTTC
TRBJ2-7,NA,TRBV5-8,TRBD2,CASSSGLAGVYEQYF,TGTGCCAGCAGCAGCGGACTAGCGGGAGTATACGAGCAGTACTTC
TRBJ2-1,NA,TRBV6-4,TRBD2,CASSAVGLAGGNEQFF,TGTGCCAGCAGTGCCGTCGGACTAGCGGGAGGTAATGAGCAGTTCTTC
TRBJ1-2,NA,TRBV5-4,NA,CASSLEPGEIYGYTF,TGTGCCAGCAGCTTGGAGCCAGGGGAGATCTATGGCTACACCTTC
TRBJ2-3,NA,TRBV7-2,TRBD2,CASSFSGRSLADTQYF,TGTGCCAGCAGCTTCAGCGGGAGATCCCTTGCAGATACGCAGTATTTT
TRBJ2-2,NA,TRBV6-5,TRBD2,CASSYSGTRTRWELFF,TGTGCCAGCAGTTACTCGGGGACTAGGACGCGTTGGGAGCTGTTTTTT
TRBJ2-2,NA,TRBV2,TRBD2,CASRSQGGSGELFF,TGTGCCAGCAGGTCCCAGGGAGGGTCCGGGGAGCTGTTTTTT
TRBJ2-4,large,TRBV13,TRBD2,CASSLEGSSGGTLAKNIQYF,TGTGCCAGCAGCTTAGAGGGCTCTAGCGGGGGGACCCTAGCCAAAAACATTCAGTACTTC
TRBJ2-3,few,TRBV6-4,TRBD2,CASSEEGLSAQYF,TGTGCCAGCAGCGAGGAGGGACTATCTGCGCAGTATTTT
TRBJ1-2,NA,TRBV9,TRBD1,CASNPTGGRGGYTF,TGTGCCAGCAACCCGACAGGGGGCAGAGGTGGCTACACCTTC
TRBJ1-3,NA,TRBV7-8,NA,CASTVGGHSGNTIYF,TGTGCCAGCACCGTTGGAGGCCACTCTGGAAACACCATATATTTT
TRBJ1-5,NA,TRBV18,NA,CASSRDTSQGGPSQPQHF,TGTGCCAGCTCACGAGACACAAGTCAGGGAGGCCCAAGCCAGCCCCAGCATTTT
TRBJ2-5,NA,TRBV6-6,TRBD2,CASSPWGGETQYF,TGTGCCAGCAGCCCATGGGGGGGAGAGACCCAGTACTTC
TRBJ2-3,NA,TRBV9,TRBD2,CASSVVSGSGVDTQYF,TGTGCCAGCAGCGTAGTTAGCGGGAGCGGTGTAGATACGCAGTATTTT
TRBJ2-5,NA,TRBV4-1,NA,CASSQAGKETQYF,TGCGCCAGCAGCCAAGCAGGAAAAGAGACCCAGTACTTC
TRBJ1-1,NA,TRBV27,NA,CASSLSRNTEAFF,TGTGCCAGCAGTTTATCGAGGAACACTGAAGCTTTCTTT
TRBJ2-6,NA,TRBV30,NA,CAWRIQGYGANVLTF,TGTGCCTGGAGGATACAGGGATATGGGGCCAACGTCCTGACTTTC
TRBJ1-3,few,TRBV29-1,NA,CSVEGTADSGNTIYF,TGCAGCGTTGAAGGTACAGCGGACTCTGGAAACACCATATATTTT
TRBJ2-1,NA,TRBV4-1,NA,CASSQDRLNNEQFF,TGCGCCAGCAGCCAAGACCGTCTAAACAATGAGCAGTTCTTC
TRBJ1-1,NA,TRBV12-5,NA,CASGLAGVKNTEAFF,TGTGCTAGTGGTTTGGCAGGGGTCAAGAACACTGAAGCTTTCTTT
TRBJ2-1,NA,TRBV6-5,NA,CASGNLGWGLDEQFF,TGTGCCAGCGGAAACTTAGGTTGGGGCCTCGATGAGCAGTTCTTC
TRBJ2-7,NA,TRBV18,TRBD2,CASSPSRLAPYEQYF,TGTGCCAGCTCACCGAGTCGACTAGCGCCCTACGAGCAGTACTTC
TRBJ2-7,NA,TRBV5-6,TRBD1,CASSSGGEQYF,TGTGCCAGCAGTTCAGGGGGAGAGCAGTACTTC
TRBJ2-3,NA,TRBV6-4,TRBD1,CASSDEGGGTDTQYF,TGTGCCAGCAGTGACGAAGGGGGCGGCACAGATACGCAGTATTTT
TRBJ2-7,NA,TRBV29-1,TRBD2,CSVEVSGVRGEQYF,TGCAGCGTTGAAGTAAGCGGGGTACGGGGGGAGCAGTACTTC
TRBJ1-1,NA,TRBV2,NA,CASSLISVNTEAFF,TGTGCCAGCAGCCTAATATCGGTGAACACTGAAGCTTTCTTT
TRBJ2-7,NA,TRBV6-6,TRBD1,CASSRTPGTGGHEQYF,TGTGCCAGCAGCCGAACCCCCGGGACAGGGGGACACGAGCAGTACTTC
TRBJ1-2,once,TRBV6-6,NA,CASRPGGVNYGYTF,TGTGCCAGCCGACCGGGGGGGGTGAACTATGGCTACACCTTC
TRBJ2-7,NA,TRBV27,TRBD2,CASSLAGDPYGQYF,TGTGCCAGCAGTTTGGCGGGGGACCCCTACGGGCAGTACTTC
TRBJ2-3,NA,TRBV5-6,NA,CASSVLSDTQYF,TGTGCCAGCAGCGTACTATCGGATACGCAGTATTTT
TRBJ2-5,few,TRBV6-4,NA,CASSPTPEGAETQYF,TGTGCCAGCAGTCCCACTCCGGAGGGGGCCGAGACCCAGTACTTC